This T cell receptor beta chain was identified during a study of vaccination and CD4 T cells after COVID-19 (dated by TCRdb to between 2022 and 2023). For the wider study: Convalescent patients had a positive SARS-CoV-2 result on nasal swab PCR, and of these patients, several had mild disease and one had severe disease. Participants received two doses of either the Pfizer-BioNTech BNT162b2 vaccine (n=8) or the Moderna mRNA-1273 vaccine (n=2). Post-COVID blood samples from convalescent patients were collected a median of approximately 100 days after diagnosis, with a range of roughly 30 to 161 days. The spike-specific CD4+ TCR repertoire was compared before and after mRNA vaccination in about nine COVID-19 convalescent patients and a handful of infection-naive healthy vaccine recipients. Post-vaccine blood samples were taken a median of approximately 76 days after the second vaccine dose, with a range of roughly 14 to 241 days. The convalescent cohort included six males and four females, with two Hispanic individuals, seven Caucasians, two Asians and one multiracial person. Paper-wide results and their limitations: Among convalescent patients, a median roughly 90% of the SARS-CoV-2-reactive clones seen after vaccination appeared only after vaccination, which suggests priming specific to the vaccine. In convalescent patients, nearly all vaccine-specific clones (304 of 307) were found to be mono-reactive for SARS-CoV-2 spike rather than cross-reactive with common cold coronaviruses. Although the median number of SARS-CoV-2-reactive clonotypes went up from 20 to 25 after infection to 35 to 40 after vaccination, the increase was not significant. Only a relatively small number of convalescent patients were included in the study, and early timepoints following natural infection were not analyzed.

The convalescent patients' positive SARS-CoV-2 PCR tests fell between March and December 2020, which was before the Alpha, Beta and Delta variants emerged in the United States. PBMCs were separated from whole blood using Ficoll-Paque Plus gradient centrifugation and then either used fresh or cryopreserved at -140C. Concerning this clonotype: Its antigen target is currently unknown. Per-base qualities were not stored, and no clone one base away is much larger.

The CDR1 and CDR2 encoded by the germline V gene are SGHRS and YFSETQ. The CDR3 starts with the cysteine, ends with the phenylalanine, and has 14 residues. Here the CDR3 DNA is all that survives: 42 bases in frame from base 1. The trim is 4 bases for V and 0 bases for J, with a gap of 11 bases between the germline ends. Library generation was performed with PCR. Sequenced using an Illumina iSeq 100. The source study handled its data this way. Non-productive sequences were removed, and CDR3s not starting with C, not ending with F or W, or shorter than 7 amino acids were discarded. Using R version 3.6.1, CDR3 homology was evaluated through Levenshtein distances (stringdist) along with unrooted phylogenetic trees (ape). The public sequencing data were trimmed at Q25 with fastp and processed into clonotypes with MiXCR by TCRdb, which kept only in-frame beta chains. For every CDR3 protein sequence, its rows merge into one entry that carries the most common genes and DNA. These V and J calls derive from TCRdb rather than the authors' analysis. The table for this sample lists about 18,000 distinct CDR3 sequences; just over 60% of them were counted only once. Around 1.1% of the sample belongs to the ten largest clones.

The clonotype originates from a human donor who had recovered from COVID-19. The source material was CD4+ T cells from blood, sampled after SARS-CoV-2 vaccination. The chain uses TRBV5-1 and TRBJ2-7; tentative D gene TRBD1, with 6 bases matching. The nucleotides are TGCGCCAGCAGCCTACAACAGGGCTCCTACGAGCAGTACTTC. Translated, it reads CASSLQQGSYEQYF.